This TCR beta chain emerged from a study of CD8 T cells in ankylosing spondylitis. Quantitative molecular-barcoded 5'-RACE generated the TCR beta libraries. Each CDR3 protein gets one entry after TCRdb re-called the 5' RACE reads with MiXCR. The sample includes 340,000 or so distinct CDR3 sequences, about 15% seen only once; the top ten take roughly 1.1%. The V and J ends lost 7 bases and 6 bases respectively, with 9 bases between them. The CDR3 is 12 residues long. From germline, CDR1 is MDHEN and CDR2 SYDVKM. Study observations and caveats: Past studies reported some motif variants in reactive arthritis synovial fluid and blood. Disease-linked clones bore a CD8+ phenotype and were relatively rare in peripheral blood.

This clonotype occurred a few times. The target antigen is unknown. Sequenced: blood, either unsorted or a sorted T cell fraction (not recorded which). This sequence was found in a male donor with ankylosing spondylitis or in good health (not recorded which). The chain joins TRBV28 to TRBJ2-2; D remains ambiguous. CDR3 coding DNA: TGTGCCAGCACAGAGACGCCCGGGGAGCTGTTTTTT. Translating gives CASTETPGELFF.